Below, 15 T cell receptor beta chains from the same sample are listed, as sequenced in a study of T cell changes during pregnancy in multiple sclerosis. Using immunoSEQ multiplex PCR, the repertoire was profiled, and TCRdb retains in-frame clones only, with some absent. The repertoire holds tens of thousands of clones, with around 92% as singletons. The sample was CD4+ T cells from peripheral blood mononuclear cells, taken in the third trimester of pregnancy. The source is a female donor with multiple sclerosis, enrolled in a pregnancy study.

The chain joins TRBV6-6 to TRBJ1-2, with D perhaps matching TRBD1 (6 bases). Trimming stripped 5 bases from V and 7 bases from J, with 20 bases between. Germline lookup yields CDR1 MNHNY and CDR2 SVGAGI (reference sequence). CDR3 length: 15 amino acids. The CDR3 loop reads CASSDKTGSRFGYTF. The CDR3 DNA follows: TGTGCCAGCAGTGATAAGACAGGCTCACGCTTTGGCTACACCTTC.

Points on this clone: The junction does not match germline at one end; this may be a read error. The chain carries TRBV7-7 and TRBJ2-1, with 8 bases lining up with TRBD1. Germline V gene data show CDR1 as SSHAT and CDR2 as FNYEAQ (reference sequence). This CDR3 spans 15 amino acids. CDR3 coding DNA: TGTGCTAGCAGCCCCGGGACAGGAGCCTACAATGAGCAGTTCTTC. Translating gives CASSPGTGAYNEQFF.

The chain is built from TRBV9 and TRBJ2-3; 8 bases line up with TRBD1. The germline V gene encodes CDR1 SGDLS and CDR2 YYNGEE. This CDR3 has 15 residues. The V and J ends lost 3 bases and 5 bases, in that order; junction bases with no gene match: 8. In nucleotides, the CDR3 is TGTGCCAGCAGCGCCAGACAGGGGCCGGGAGATACGCAGTATTTT. This sequence encodes CASSARQGPGDTQYF.

The V call is TRBV2, the J call TRBJ2-3; D might be TRBD2 (6 bases). V shed 5 bases and J shed 6 bases, with 15 bases lying between them. The CDR3 loop spans 14 amino acids. CDR1 is SNHLY and CDR2 is FYNNEI in the germline V gene. The CDR3 DNA reads as TGTGCCAGCAGTCGTAATGGGGGGAGGGATACGCAGTATTTT. Translated, it gives CASSRNGGRDTQYF.

J is TRBJ2-1 and V is TRBV30, with TRBD2 matching 12 bases. Germline assignment: CDR1 GTSNPN and CDR2 SVGIG (reference sequence). Losses at the gene ends were 5 bases for V and 0 bases for J; bases not matched to a gene: 5. This CDR3 spans 16 amino acids. CDR3 sequence reads: CAWSSGLAGSYNEQFF. Here the CDR3 DNA reads TGTGCCTGGTCGTCGGGACTAGCGGGCTCCTACAATGAGCAGTTCTTC.

The chain employs TRBV29-1 and TRBJ2-1, with D possibly being TRBD2 (6 bases). Trimming took off 5 bases at V and 10 bases at J, with 15 bases between the two ends. Germline V gives CDR1 SQVTM, CDR2 ANQGSEA. The CDR3 extends over 12 amino acids. The CDR3 region is CSVLEFGSEQFF. For the CDR3, the DNA is TGCAGCGTTTTGGAGTTCGGGAGCGAGCAGTTCTTC.

This clone was seen only a few times. The chain carries TRBV19 and TRBJ1-2; D uncertain. Trimming took 6 bases from V and 0 from J, leaving 8 bases between them. The CDR3 length is 13 residues. Germline loops: CDR1 LNHDA, CDR2 SQIVND (reference sequence). The CDR3: CASRGTSNYGYTF. The DNA of the CDR3 is TGTGCCAGTAGGGGCACTTCTAACTATGGCTACACCTTC. The entire variable domain, with the rest obtained from reference TRBV19 and TRBJ1-2, is as follows: DGGITQSPKYLFRKEGQNVTLSCEQNLNHDAMYWYRQDPGQGLRLIYYSQIVNDFQKGDIAEGYSVSREKKESFPLTVTSAQKNPTAFYLCASRGTSNYGYTFGSGTRLTVV.

V usage is TRBV15 and J usage is TRBJ2-7; 11 bases match TRBD2. The CDR3 has 15 amino acids. Unmatched junction bases numbered 2, after V lost 0 bases and J lost 4 bases. Looked up from germline, CDR1 is LNHNV and CDR2 is YYDKDF (reference sequence). This chain's CDR3 is CATSRETSGSYEQYF. CDR3 DNA: TGTGCCACCAGCAGAGAAACTAGCGGGAGTTACGAGCAGTACTTC.

As to this clone: Since the CDR3 does not end with the conserved phenylalanine or tryptophan, this likely comes from a read error. No DNA is shown, since the ends of the CDR3 on it are uncertain; the CDR3 is the one TCRdb lists. This chain connects TRBV6-6 to TRBJ1-2. Germline loops: CDR1 MNHNY, CDR2 SVGAGI (reference sequence). From its first to its last residue, the CDR3 has 12 amino acids. The CDR3 protein is CASSFPPFVIFS.

This clone showed up just once. This sequence joins TRBV2 and TRBJ2-3, with D perhaps matching TRBD1 (6 bases). The germline gives CDR1 SNHLY, CDR2 FYNNEI. The CDR3 is 15 amino acids. V was clipped by 5 bases and J by 4 bases, with 16 bases between them. The CDR3 sequence is CASSHYRVKADTQYF. DNA for the CDR3: TGTGCCAGCAGTCATTACAGGGTCAAAGCAGATACGCAGTATTTT.

V is TRBV27 and J is TRBJ2-2, with 9 bases identical to TRBD2. V trimming: 5 bases; J trimming: 0 bases; junction bases outside the gene matches: 4. The CDR3 is made up of 16 amino acids. Germline V gene data show CDR1 as MNHEY and CDR2 as SMNVEV (reference sequence). DNA for the CDR3: TGTGCCAGCAGTCTGGGACTAGCAGCGAACACCGGGGAGCTGTTTTTT. Amino acid sequence: CASSLGLAANTGELFF.

The V and J genes are TRBV2 and TRBJ2-2; D perhaps matches TRBD2 (5 bases). The CDR3 is made up of 15 amino acids. Trimming removed 8 bases at V and 6 bases at J, with 19 bases between. Germline V gives CDR1 SNHLY, CDR2 FYNNEI. Written as DNA, the CDR3 is TGTGCCAGCTCGAGGGTTTGGGTCGGAGCCGGGGAGCTGTTTTTT. Translation gives CASSRVWVGAGELFF.

The V call is TRBV7-2, the J call TRBJ1-2, with D possibly TRBD1 on 5 matching bases. V was pared by 6 bases and J by 2 bases, with 13 bases between. The CDR3 covers 14 residues. Germline CDR1 and CDR2: SGHTA and FQGNSA. The CDR3 nucleotides read TGTGCCAGCAGACAAACGGGGGGAAACTATGGCTACACCTTC. This gives the protein CASRQTGGNYGYTF. Variable domain in full (rest from reference TRBV7-2 and TRBJ1-2): GAGVSQSPSNKVTEKGKDVELRCDPISGHTALYWYRQSLGQGLEFLIYFQGNSAPDKSGLPSDRFSAERTGGSVSTLTIQRTQQEDSAVYLCASRQTGGNYGYTFGSGTRLTVV.

The chain carries TRBV27 and TRBJ2-1; 16 nucleotides match TRBD2. Unmatched junction bases numbered 2, after V lost 4 bases and J lost 2 bases. There are 17 residues in the CDR3. Looked up from germline, CDR1 is MNHEY and CDR2 is SMNVEV (reference sequence). The CDR3 nucleotides read TGTGCCAGCAGTTCTGGGACTAGCGGGAGGGCCTACAATGAGCAGTTCTTC. Translating it yields CASSSGTSGRAYNEQFF.

This chain connects TRBV2 to TRBJ1-2, with D unclear. The CDR3 has 14 amino acids. Trimming removed 6 bases at V and 4 bases at J, with 15 bases between. Germline loops: CDR1 SNHLY, CDR2 FYNNEI. In DNA, the CDR3 is TGTGCCAGCAGCCCCGGGGAGAGAATCTATGGCTACACCTTC. It translates to CASSPGERIYGYTF. Using reference TRBV2 and TRBJ1-2 for the parts outside the CDR3, the full variable domain is EPEVTQTPSHQVTQMGQEVILRCVPISNHLYFYWYRQILGQKVEFLVSFYNNEISEKSEIFDDQFSVERPDGSNFTLKIRSTKLEDSAMYFCASSPGERIYGYTFGSGTRLTVV.